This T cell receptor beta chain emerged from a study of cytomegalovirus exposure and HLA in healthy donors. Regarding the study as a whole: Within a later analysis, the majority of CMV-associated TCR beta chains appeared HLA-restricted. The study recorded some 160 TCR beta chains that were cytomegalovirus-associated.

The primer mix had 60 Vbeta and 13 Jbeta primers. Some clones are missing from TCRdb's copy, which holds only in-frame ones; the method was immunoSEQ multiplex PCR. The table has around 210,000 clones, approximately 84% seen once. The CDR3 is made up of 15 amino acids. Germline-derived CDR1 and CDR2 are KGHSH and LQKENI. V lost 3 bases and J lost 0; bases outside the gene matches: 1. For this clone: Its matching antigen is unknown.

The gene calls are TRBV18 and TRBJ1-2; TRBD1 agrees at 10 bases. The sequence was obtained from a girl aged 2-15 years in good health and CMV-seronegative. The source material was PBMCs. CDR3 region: CASSPGTGANYGYTF. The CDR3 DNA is TGTGCCAGCTCACCGGGGACAGGGGCTAACTATGGCTACACCTTC.